This is a list of T cell receptor beta chains from one sample in a study of T cells in Graves' hyperthyroidism and ophthalmopathy. Each CDR3 protein is one row after TCRdb ran MiXCR on the multiplex PCR reads. This sample has approximately 520,000 distinct CDR3 sequences; around 24% occur once, and the top ten carry 11%. The sequenced material came from blood. These receptors all stem from a woman in her twenties or thirties with Graves' ophthalmopathy. CDR3s include the opening cysteine and the closing phenylalanine or tryptophan. Fields, in order: J gene, V gene, D gene, clone size, CDR3 DNA, CDR3 protein. The D gene is left open where the match is weak. The size of a clone is reported for some rows only, either as once, few or many, or as a class for expanded clones.

TRBJ1-1 | TRBV4-2 | TRBD1 | NA | TGTGCCAGCAGCCAGGATGGACAGGGGAAGGCTTTCTTT | CASSQDGQGKAFF
TRBJ2-5 | TRBV6-1 | NA | many | TGTGCCAGCAGTATAGGGGAAGAGACCCAGTACTTC | CASSIGEETQYF
TRBJ2-2 | TRBV7-3 | TRBD1 | NA | TGTGCCAGCAGGCAGACAGGGGCCGGGGAGCTGTTTTTT | CASRQTGAGELFF
TRBJ2-5 | TRBV11-2 | TRBD1 | NA | TGTGCCAGCAGCTTCGTCACCCGCAGGGGGCTTGTAGAGACCCAGTACTTC | CASSFVTRRGLVETQYF
TRBJ1-2 | TRBV20-1 | NA | many | TGCAGTGCTAGGGCTTTGTGGAGGCCCGAGTCCCCTAACTATGGCTACACCTTC | CSARALWRPESPNYGYTF
TRBJ1-2 | TRBV7-2 | NA | NA | TGTGCCAGCAGCTCCCTTGGGGGGCAACTGGATGGCTACACCTTC | CASSSLGGQLDGYTF
TRBJ2-5 | TRBV12-3/TRBV12-4 | NA | few | TGTGCCAGCACGGCTTCGCCGGCACCAGGGCGAGGGGACCAAGAGACCCAGTACTTC | CASTASPAPGRGDQETQYF
TRBJ1-2 | TRBV7-8 | TRBD1 | many | TGTGCCAGCAGCCAGGTCGACAGGGGGAACTATGGCTACACCTTC | CASSQVDRGNYGYTF
TRBJ1-1 | TRBV5-4 | NA | many | TGTGCCAGCAGCTCCAGGCCGCAAGCTGAAGCTTTCTTT | CASSSRPQAEAFF
TRBJ1-2 | TRBV3-1 | TRBD1 | NA | TGTGCCAGCAGCCTTATGGACAGGGCAGGTACTTATGGCTACACCTTC | CASSLMDRAGTYGYTF
TRBJ1-1 | TRBV4-2 | NA | many | TGTGCCAGCAGCGAGCCCGCACAGACAGACACTGAAGCTTTCTTT | CASSEPAQTDTEAFF
TRBJ2-2 | TRBV6-2/TRBV6-3 | TRBD1 | many | TGTGCCAGCAGTTACGACAGGGGGGAATTAAACGCCGGGGAGCTGTTTTTT | CASSYDRGELNAGELFF
TRBJ2-5 | TRBV6-2/TRBV6-3 | TRBD1 | many | TGTGCCAGCAGTTCTCCGGGACAGTTAACCGAGACCCAGTACTTC | CASSSPGQLTETQYF
TRBJ2-7 | TRBV7-2 | NA | once | TGTGCCAGCATCCTGATGGGGGGGGCCGGATACGAGCAGTACTTC | CASILMGGAGYEQYF
TRBJ2-5 | TRBV6-2/TRBV6-3 | NA | many | TGTGCCAGCAGCGCTACTAGTGGCGAGACCCAGTACTTC | CASSATSGETQYF
TRBJ2-7 | TRBV12-3/TRBV12-4 | TRBD1 | NA | TGTGCCAGCAGTCCCCCGGGACAGAGCATCTACGAGCAGGACTTC | CASSPPGQSIYEQDF
TRBJ2-2 | TRBV29-1 | TRBD1 | NA | TGCAGCGTTGAGACAGGGATCGACGGGGAGCTGTTTTTT | CSVETGIDGELFF